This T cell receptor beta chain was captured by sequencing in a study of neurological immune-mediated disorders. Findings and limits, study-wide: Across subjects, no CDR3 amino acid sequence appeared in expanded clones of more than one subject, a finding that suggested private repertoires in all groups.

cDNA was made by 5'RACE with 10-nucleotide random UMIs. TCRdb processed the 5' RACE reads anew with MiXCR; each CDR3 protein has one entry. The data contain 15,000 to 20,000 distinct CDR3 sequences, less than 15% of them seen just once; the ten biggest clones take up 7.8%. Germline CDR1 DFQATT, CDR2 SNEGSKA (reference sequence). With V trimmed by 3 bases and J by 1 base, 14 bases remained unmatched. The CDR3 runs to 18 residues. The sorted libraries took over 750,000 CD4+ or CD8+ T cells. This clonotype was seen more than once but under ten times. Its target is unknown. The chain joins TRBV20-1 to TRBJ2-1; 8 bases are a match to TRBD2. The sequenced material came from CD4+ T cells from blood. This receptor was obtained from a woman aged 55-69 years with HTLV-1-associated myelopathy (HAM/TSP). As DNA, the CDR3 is TGCAGTGCTAGCCAACTTAAAAATACTAGCGGATCCTACAATGAGCAGTTCTTC. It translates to CSASQLKNTSGSYNEQFF.